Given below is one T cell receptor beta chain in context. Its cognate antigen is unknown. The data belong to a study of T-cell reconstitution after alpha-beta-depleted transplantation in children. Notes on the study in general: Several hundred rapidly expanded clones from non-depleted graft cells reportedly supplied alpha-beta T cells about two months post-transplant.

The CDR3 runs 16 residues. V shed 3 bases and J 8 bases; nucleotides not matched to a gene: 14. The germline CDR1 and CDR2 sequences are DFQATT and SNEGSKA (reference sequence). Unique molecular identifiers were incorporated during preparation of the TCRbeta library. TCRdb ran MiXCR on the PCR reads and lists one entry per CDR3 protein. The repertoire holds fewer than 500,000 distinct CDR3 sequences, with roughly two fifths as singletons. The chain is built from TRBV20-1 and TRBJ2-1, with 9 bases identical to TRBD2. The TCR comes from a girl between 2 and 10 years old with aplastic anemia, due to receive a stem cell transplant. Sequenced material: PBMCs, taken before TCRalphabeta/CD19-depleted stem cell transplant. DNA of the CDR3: TGCAGTGCTAGTAGCGCGGGGGGGCTCGTAGTCGATGAGCAGTTCTTC. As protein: CSASSAGGLVVDEQFF.